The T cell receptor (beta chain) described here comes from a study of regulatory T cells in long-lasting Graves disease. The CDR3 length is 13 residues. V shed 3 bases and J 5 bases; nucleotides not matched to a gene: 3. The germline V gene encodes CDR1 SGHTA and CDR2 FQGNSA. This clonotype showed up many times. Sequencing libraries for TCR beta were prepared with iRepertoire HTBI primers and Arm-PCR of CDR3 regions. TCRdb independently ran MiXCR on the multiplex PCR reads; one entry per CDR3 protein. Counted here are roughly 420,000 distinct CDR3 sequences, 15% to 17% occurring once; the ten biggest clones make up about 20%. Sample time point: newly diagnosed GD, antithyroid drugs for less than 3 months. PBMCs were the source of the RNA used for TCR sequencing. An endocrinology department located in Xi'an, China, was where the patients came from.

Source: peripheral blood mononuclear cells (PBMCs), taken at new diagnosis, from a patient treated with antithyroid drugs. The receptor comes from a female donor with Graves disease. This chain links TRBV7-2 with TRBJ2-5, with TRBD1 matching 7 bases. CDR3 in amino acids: CASSFDREETQYF. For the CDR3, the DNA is TGTGCCAGCAGCTTCGACAGGGAGGAGACCCAGTACTTC. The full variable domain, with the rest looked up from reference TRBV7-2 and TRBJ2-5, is GAGVSQSPSNKVTEKGKDVELRCDPISGHTALYWYRQSLGQGLEFLIYFQGNSAPDKSGLPSDRFSAERTGGSVSTLTIQRTQQEDSAVYLCASSFDREETQYFGPGTRLLVL.